A selection of T cell receptor beta chains follows, all from one sample in a study of CD8 T cells in Susac syndrome. TCRdb passed the immunoSEQ multiplex PCR reads through MiXCR, listing each CDR3 protein once. The sample holds 90,000 to 150,000 distinct CDR3 sequences, about 90% seen once. The sequenced material came from CD8+ T cells from PBMCs. These receptors were obtained from a human donor in good health. The CDR3 runs from the conserved cysteine through the conserved F or W. A D gene is named only where the DNA matches it firmly. Clone size is given for some rows only: seen once, a few or many times, or a class if the clone is expanded.

cdr3_nt: TGTGCCAGCAGTGAATTAGAACAGCTCTACAATGAGCAGTTCTTC
cdr3_aa: CASSELEQLYNEQFF
clone_size: -
j_call: TRBJ2-1
v_call: TRBV25-1
d_call: -

cdr3_nt: TGTGCCAGCAGCCGTGGGCGACAGGTAACGAACACTGAAGCTTTCTTT
cdr3_aa: CASSRGRQVTNTEAFF
clone_size: -
j_call: TRBJ1-1
v_call: TRBV7-8
d_call: -

cdr3_nt: TGTGCCAGCAGCATACTACCCGGGGAGCTGTTTTTT
cdr3_aa: CASSILPGELFF
clone_size: -
j_call: TRBJ2-2
v_call: TRBV7-3
d_call: -

cdr3_nt: TGTGCCAGCAGCCAAAGTTTAGCGGGAGGAAAGACCGGGGAGCTGTTTTTT
cdr3_aa: CASSQSLAGGKTGELFF
clone_size: -
j_call: TRBJ2-2
v_call: TRBV7-2
d_call: TRBD2

cdr3_nt: TGTGCCAGCAGCCAAACTGCGGGGAACACCGGGGAGCTGTTTTTT
cdr3_aa: CASSQTAGNTGELFF
clone_size: few
j_call: TRBJ2-2
v_call: TRBV12-3/TRBV12-4
d_call: -

cdr3_nt: TGTGCTAGTGGTTCCCCCCCCAGCAATCAGCCCCAGCATTTT
cdr3_aa: CASGSPPSNQPQHF
clone_size: -
j_call: TRBJ1-5
v_call: TRBV12-5
d_call: -

cdr3_nt: TGTGCCAGCAGCTTAAACTCGGGGCGGACCAACTATGGCTACACCTTC
cdr3_aa: CASSLNSGRTNYGYTF
clone_size: -
j_call: TRBJ1-2
v_call: TRBV7-2
d_call: -

cdr3_nt: TGTGCCAGCAGCCAAGGGAGGGAGAATTCACCCCTCCACTTT
cdr3_aa: CASSQGRENSPLHF
clone_size: -
j_call: TRBJ1-6
v_call: TRBV3-1
d_call: -

cdr3_nt: TGTGCCAGCAGCTTATATCAGGACAGGTCCACCGAGCAGTACTTC
cdr3_aa: CASSLYQDRSTEQYF
clone_size: -
j_call: TRBJ2-7
v_call: TRBV7-3
d_call: TRBD1

cdr3_nt: TGTGCCAGCAGTTTCCTTTGGACAGGGGACGGGGAGCTGTTTTTT
cdr3_aa: CASSFLWTGDGELFF
clone_size: -
j_call: TRBJ2-2
v_call: TRBV11-3
d_call: TRBD1

cdr3_nt: TGTGCCAGCAGCTTGTTCTTCGGGCAGAGCACAGATACGCAGTATTTT
cdr3_aa: CASSLFFGQSTDTQYF
clone_size: -
j_call: TRBJ2-3
v_call: TRBV5-8
d_call: -

cdr3_nt: TGTGCCAGCAGCAAGGAGTTGTACGGGGTTCTGCATTTT
cdr3_aa: CASSKELYGVLHF
clone_size: -
j_call: TRBJ1-5
v_call: TRBV7-8
d_call: -

cdr3_nt: TGCAGTGCTAGGGAGGGCTCGAGACAGGGGGCTCTAGGCGGGGAGCTGTTTTTT
cdr3_aa: CSAREGSRQGALGGELFF
clone_size: -
j_call: TRBJ2-2
v_call: TRBV20-1
d_call: TRBD1

cdr3_nt: TGTGCCAGCAGTTACTCGAACTTTGGACTTCGGAACACTGAAGCTTTCTTT
cdr3_aa: CASSYSNFGLRNTEAFF
clone_size: once
j_call: TRBJ1-1
v_call: TRBV6-5
d_call: -

cdr3_nt: TGTGCCAGCAGTTACTCGTCGGGACTAGCGGGAAGTCGAACCTACGAGCAGTACTTC
cdr3_aa: CASSYSSGLAGSRTYEQYF
clone_size: -
j_call: TRBJ2-7
v_call: TRBV6-5
d_call: TRBD2

cdr3_nt: TGTGCCAGCAGGAGGACAGGGAGCAATCAGCCCCAGCATTTT
cdr3_aa: CASRRTGSNQPQHF
clone_size: -
j_call: TRBJ1-5
v_call: TRBV6-5
d_call: TRBD1

cdr3_nt: TGTGCCAGCAGTTTCGCGGATGTCTACGAGCAGTACTTC
cdr3_aa: CASSFADVYEQYF
clone_size: -
j_call: TRBJ2-7
v_call: TRBV28
d_call: -

cdr3_nt: TGTGCCAGCAGCTTCCCGGGGACTAGCGTCTCCTACGAGCAGTACTTC
cdr3_aa: CASSFPGTSVSYEQYF
clone_size: -
j_call: TRBJ2-7
v_call: TRBV7-9
d_call: TRBD2

cdr3_nt: TGTGCCAGCAGCTTAATGGCCAGCTCTGGAAACACCATATATTTT
cdr3_aa: CASSLMASSGNTIYF
clone_size: -
j_call: TRBJ1-3
v_call: TRBV7-9
d_call: -

cdr3_nt: TGCGCCAGCAGCTTGTTAACAGGGGATGAAGCTTTCTTT
cdr3_aa: CASSLLTGDEAFF
clone_size: once
j_call: TRBJ1-1
v_call: TRBV5-1
d_call: TRBD1

cdr3_nt: TGCAGCGGAGACAGGGGGCAAACTGAAGCTTTCTTT
cdr3_aa: CSGDRGQTEAFF
clone_size: -
j_call: TRBJ1-1
v_call: TRBV29-1
d_call: TRBD1

cdr3_nt: TGTGCCAGCAGCCAAACAGGCATGTTCACCTACGAGCAGTACTTC
cdr3_aa: CASSQTGMFTYEQYF
clone_size: -
j_call: TRBJ2-7
v_call: TRBV25-1
d_call: -

cdr3_nt: TGTGCCAGCAGCTTAGTAGCGACGACTCAGGCGCGGTTTTCTGGGGCCAACGTCCTGACTTTC
cdr3_aa: CASSLVATTQARFSGANVLTF
clone_size: -
j_call: TRBJ2-6
v_call: TRBV11-2
d_call: -

cdr3_nt: TGTGCCAGCAGCGTGACTGGACCGGATAATTCACCCCTCCACTTT
cdr3_aa: CASSVTGPDNSPLHF
clone_size: -
j_call: TRBJ1-6
v_call: TRBV7-2
d_call: -

cdr3_nt: TGCAGTGCGGTGCAGCCGGAAGGAGAGACCCAGTACTTC
cdr3_aa: CSAVQPEGETQYF
clone_size: -
j_call: TRBJ2-5
v_call: TRBV20-1
d_call: -

cdr3_nt: TGCAGCGGTGCACAGGGATCGAACACTGAAGCTTTCTTT
cdr3_aa: CSGAQGSNTEAFF
clone_size: -
j_call: TRBJ1-1
v_call: TRBV29-1
d_call: -

cdr3_nt: TGCGCCAGCAGCTTTGGACACCTGTACCAAGAGACCCAGTACTTC
cdr3_aa: CASSFGHLYQETQYF
clone_size: once
j_call: TRBJ2-5
v_call: TRBV5-1
d_call: -

cdr3_nt: TGTGCCATCGCCGGGACAGGGGGCGACCCTCGGCGTGGCTACACCTTC
cdr3_aa: CAIAGTGGDPRRGYTF
clone_size: -
j_call: TRBJ1-2
v_call: TRBV13
d_call: TRBD1

cdr3_nt: TGTGCCATCAGTGAGGCCTACGAGCAGTACTTC
cdr3_aa: CAISEAYEQYF
clone_size: -
j_call: TRBJ2-7
v_call: TRBV10-3
d_call: -

cdr3_nt: TGTGCCAGCACCTTGGGGAGGAATGAGCAGTTCTTC
cdr3_aa: CASTLGRNEQFF
clone_size: -
j_call: TRBJ2-1
v_call: TRBV5-4
d_call: -

cdr3_nt: TGTGCCAGCAGCTCGCGGGTTACGAACACTGAAGCTTTCTTT
cdr3_aa: CASSSRVTNTEAFF
clone_size: -
j_call: TRBJ1-1
v_call: TRBV7-9
d_call: -

cdr3_nt: TGTGCCAGCAGTCGCGGCATCGGACAGTTCTTC
cdr3_aa: CASSRGIGQFF
clone_size: -
j_call: TRBJ2-1
v_call: TRBV6-2/TRBV6-3
d_call: -

cdr3_nt: TGCAGTGCTAGTCTAAGCGCCGGGACCGGGAGTGCTGAAGCTTTCTTT
cdr3_aa: CSASLSAGTGSAEAFF
clone_size: -
j_call: TRBJ1-1
v_call: TRBV20-1
d_call: -

cdr3_nt: TGCGCCAGCAGAGACAGGGGACCAAACACTGAAGCTTTCTTT
cdr3_aa: CASRDRGPNTEAFF
clone_size: -
j_call: TRBJ1-1
v_call: TRBV5-1
d_call: TRBD1

cdr3_nt: TGTGCCAGCAGCGTGGATGGGGGAGGGCGCTACGAGCAGTACTTC
cdr3_aa: CASSVDGGGRYEQYF
clone_size: -
j_call: TRBJ2-7
v_call: TRBV12-3/TRBV12-4
d_call: TRBD2

cdr3_nt: TGTGCCAGCAGTGGCCTCGGGGGTTCCGATGGCTACACCTTC
cdr3_aa: CASSGLGGSDGYTF
clone_size: -
j_call: TRBJ1-2
v_call: TRBV6-1
d_call: -

cdr3_nt: TGCAGTGCTAGCCCGTCGGGACTAGTAACAGATACGCAGTATTTT
cdr3_aa: CSASPSGLVTDTQYF
clone_size: -
j_call: TRBJ2-3
v_call: TRBV20-1
d_call: TRBD2

cdr3_nt: TGCGCCAGCAGCCAAGACAGACCCTCTGGAAACACCATATATTTT
cdr3_aa: CASSQDRPSGNTIYF
clone_size: -
j_call: TRBJ1-3
v_call: TRBV4-3
d_call: -

cdr3_nt: TGCGCCAGCAGCTTGGAGACTAGAGAGTCCCCGAACACTGAAGCTTTCTTT
cdr3_aa: CASSLETRESPNTEAFF
clone_size: -
j_call: TRBJ1-1
v_call: TRBV5-1
d_call: -

cdr3_nt: TGTGCCAGTAGTAATACGGGGCTAGAGCAGTTCTTC
cdr3_aa: CASSNTGLEQFF
clone_size: -
j_call: TRBJ2-1
v_call: TRBV19
d_call: -

cdr3_nt: TGCAGTGCCAGAGGTACTAGCGGTAACGCGAACACCGGGGAGCTGTTTTTT
cdr3_aa: CSARGTSGNANTGELFF
clone_size: -
j_call: TRBJ2-2
v_call: TRBV20-1
d_call: TRBD2